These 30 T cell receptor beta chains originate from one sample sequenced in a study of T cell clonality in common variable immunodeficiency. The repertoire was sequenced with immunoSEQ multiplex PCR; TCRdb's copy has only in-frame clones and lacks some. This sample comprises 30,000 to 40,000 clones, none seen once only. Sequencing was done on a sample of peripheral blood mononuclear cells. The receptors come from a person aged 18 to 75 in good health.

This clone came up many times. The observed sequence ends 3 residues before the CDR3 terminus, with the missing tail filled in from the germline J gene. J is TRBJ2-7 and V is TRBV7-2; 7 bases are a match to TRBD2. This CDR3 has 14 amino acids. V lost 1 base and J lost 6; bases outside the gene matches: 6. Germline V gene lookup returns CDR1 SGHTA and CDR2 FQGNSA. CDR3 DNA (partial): TGTGCCAGCAGCTTAGGCGGGAGCGGGCGCGAG. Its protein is CASSLGGSGRE. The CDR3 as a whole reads CASSLGGSGREQYF.

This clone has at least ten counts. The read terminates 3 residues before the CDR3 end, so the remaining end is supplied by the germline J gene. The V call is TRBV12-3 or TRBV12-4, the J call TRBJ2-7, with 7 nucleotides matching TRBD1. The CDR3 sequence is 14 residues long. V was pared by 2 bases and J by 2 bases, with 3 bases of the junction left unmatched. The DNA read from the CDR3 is TGTGCCAGCAGTTTACACGGACAGGCCTACGAG. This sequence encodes CASSLHGQAYE. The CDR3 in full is CASSLHGQAYEQYF.

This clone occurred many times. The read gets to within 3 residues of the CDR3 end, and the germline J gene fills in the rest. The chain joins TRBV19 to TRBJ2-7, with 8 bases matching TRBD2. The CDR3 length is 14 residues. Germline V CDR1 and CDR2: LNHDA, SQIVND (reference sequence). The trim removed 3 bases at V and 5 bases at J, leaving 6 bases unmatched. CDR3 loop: CASSIPAGVDEQYF. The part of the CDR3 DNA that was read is TGTGCCAGTAGTATCCCAGCGGGAGTCGACGAG.

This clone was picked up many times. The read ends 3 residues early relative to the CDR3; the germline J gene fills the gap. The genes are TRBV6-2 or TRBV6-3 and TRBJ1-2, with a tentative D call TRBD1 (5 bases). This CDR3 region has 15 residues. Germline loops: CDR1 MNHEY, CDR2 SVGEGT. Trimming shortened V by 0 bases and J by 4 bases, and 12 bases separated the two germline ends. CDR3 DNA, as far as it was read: TGTGCCAGCAGTTACTCGATTGGGGGGGTCTATGGC. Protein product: CASSYSIGGVYG. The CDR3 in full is CASSYSIGGVYGYTF.

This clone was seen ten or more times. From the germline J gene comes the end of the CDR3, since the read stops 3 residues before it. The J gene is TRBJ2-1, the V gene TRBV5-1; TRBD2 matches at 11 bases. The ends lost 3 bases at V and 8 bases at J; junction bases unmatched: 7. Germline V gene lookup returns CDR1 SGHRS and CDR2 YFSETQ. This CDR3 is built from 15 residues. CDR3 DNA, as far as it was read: TGCGCCAGCAGCTCGACGACTAGCGGGACCGATGAG. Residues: CASSSTTSGTDE. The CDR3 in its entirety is CASSSTTSGTDEQFF.

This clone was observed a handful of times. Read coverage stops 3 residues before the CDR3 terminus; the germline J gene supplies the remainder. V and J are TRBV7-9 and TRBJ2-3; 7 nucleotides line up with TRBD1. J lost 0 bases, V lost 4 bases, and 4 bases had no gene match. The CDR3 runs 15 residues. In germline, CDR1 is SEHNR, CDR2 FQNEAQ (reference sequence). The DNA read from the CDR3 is TGTGCCAGCAGCTCGAGGGGGCCGAGCACAGATACG. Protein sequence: CASSSRGPSTDT. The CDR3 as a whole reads CASSSRGPSTDTQYF.

The CDR3 DNA, read in part, is TGTGCCTGGAGTGGACAGGGGGCGGGAAACACTGAA. Translated: CAWSGQGAGNTE. The entire CDR3 protein is CAWSGQGAGNTEAFF. The J gene is TRBJ1-1, the V gene TRBV30, with 10 bases that match TRBD1. The CDR3 end falls 3 residues outside the read, so it is completed with the germline J gene. The V segment lost 1 base and the J segment 2 bases; nucleotides outside the gene matches: 4. Per germline, CDR1 GTSNPN and CDR2 SVGIG (reference sequence). This CDR3 is 15 amino acids long. Supplemented by reference TRBV30 and TRBJ1-1, the full variable domain reads SQTIHQWPATLVQPVGSPLSLECTVEGTSNPNLYWYRQAAGRGLQLLFYSVGIGQISSEVPQNLSASRPQDRQFILSSKKLLLSDSGFYLCAWSGQGAGNTEAFFGQGTRLTVV.

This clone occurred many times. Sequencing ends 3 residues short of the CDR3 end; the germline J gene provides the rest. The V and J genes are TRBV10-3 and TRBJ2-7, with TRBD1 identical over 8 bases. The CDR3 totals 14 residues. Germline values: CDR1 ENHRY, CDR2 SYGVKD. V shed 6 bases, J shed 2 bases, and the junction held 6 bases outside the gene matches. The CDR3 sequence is CAISSGTGPYEQYF. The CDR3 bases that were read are TGTGCCATCAGCTCCGGGACAGGTCCCTACGAG.

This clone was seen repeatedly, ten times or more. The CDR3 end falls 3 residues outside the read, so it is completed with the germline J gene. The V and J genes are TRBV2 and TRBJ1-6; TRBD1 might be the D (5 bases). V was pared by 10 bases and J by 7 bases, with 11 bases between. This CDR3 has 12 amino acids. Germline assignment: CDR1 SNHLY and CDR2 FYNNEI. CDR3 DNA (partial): TGTGCCACCCGGGGGAGCAATTCACCC. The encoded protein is CATRGSNSP. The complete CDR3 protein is CATRGSNSPLHF.

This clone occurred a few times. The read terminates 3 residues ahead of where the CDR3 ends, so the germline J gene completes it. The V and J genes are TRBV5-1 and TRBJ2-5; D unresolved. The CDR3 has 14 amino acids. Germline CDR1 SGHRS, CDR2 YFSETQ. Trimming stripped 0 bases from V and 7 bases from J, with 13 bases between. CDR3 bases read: TGCGCCAGCAGCTTGGGTGCGGTCTCCAGGACC. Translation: CASSLGAVSRT. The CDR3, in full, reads CASSLGAVSRTQYF.

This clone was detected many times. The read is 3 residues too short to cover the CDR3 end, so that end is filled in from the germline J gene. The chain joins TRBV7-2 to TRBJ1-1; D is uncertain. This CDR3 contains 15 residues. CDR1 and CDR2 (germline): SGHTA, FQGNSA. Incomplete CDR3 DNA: TGTGCCAGCAGCTTAGCCCTCACAGTGGGCGTCGAA. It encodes CASSLALTVGVE. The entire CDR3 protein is CASSLALTVGVEAFF.

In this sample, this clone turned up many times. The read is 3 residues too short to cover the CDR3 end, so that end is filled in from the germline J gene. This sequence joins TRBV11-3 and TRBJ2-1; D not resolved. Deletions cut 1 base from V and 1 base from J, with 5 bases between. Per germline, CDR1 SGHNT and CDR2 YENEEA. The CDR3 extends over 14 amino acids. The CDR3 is CASSLGSSYNEQFF. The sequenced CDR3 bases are TGTGCCAGCAGCTTAGGTTCTTCCTACAATGAG.

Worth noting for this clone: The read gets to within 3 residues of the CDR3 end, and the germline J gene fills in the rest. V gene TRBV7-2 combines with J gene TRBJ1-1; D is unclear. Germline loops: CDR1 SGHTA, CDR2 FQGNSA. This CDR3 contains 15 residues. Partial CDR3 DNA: TGTGCCAGCAGCTTAGCCGGCGGTCTGACGGAGACC. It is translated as CASSLAGGLTET. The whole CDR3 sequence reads CASSLAGGLTETAFF.

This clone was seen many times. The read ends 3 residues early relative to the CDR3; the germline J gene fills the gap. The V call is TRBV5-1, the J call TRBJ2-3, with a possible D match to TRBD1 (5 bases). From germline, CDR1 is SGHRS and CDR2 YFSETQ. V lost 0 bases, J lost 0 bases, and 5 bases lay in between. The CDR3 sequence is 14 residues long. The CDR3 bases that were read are TGCGCCAGCAGCTTGGCAGGGAGCACAGATACG. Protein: CASSLAGSTDT. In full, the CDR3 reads CASSLAGSTDTQYF. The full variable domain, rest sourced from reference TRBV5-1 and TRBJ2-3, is KAGVTQTPRYLIKTRGQQVTLSCSPISGHRSVSWYQQTPGQGLQFLFEYFSETQRNKGNFPGRFSGRQFSNSRSEMNVSTLELGDSALYLCASSLAGSTDTQYFGPGTRLTVL.

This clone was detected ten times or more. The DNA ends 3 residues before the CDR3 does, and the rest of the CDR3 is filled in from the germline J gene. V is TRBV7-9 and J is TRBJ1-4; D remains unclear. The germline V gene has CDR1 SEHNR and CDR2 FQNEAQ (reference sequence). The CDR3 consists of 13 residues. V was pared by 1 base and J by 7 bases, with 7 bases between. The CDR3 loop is CASSLGTAEKLFF. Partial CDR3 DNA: TGTGCCAGCAGCTTAGGAACAGCTGAAAAA.

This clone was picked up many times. CDR3 bases read: TGTGCCATACCCGGACACCTTAACTATGGC. Its translation: CAIPGHLNYG. The entire CDR3 sequence reads CAIPGHLNYGYTF. The chain uses TRBV14 and TRBJ1-2; the D gene is possibly TRBD1 (5 bases). Coverage ceases 3 residues before the CDR3 finishes, and the germline J gene fills in the end. The CDR3 is made up of 13 amino acids. Trimming pared 10 bases from V and 1 base from J, leaving 13 bases between. CDR1 and CDR2 (germline): SGHDN, FVKESK.

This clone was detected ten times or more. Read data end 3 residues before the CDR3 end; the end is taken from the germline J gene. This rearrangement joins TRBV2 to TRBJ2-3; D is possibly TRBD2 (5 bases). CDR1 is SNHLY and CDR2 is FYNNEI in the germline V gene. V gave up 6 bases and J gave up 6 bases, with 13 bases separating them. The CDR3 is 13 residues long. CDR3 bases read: TGTGCCAGCAGCGTCGCGCGGGCGGATACG. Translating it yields CASSVARADT. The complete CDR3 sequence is CASSVARADTQYF.

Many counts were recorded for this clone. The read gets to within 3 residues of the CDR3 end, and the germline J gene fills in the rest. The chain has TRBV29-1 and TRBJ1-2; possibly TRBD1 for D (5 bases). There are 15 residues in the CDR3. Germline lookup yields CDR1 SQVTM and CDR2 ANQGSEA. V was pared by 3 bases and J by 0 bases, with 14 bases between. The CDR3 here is CSVDQGSTANYGYTF. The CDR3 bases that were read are TGCAGCGTTGATCAGGGATCCACCGCTAACTATGGC.

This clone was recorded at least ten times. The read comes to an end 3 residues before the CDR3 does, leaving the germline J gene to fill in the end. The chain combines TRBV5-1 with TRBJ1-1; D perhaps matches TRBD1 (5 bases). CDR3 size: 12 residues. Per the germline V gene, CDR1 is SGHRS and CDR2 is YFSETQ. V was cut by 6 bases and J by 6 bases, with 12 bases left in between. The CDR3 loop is CASKRDFSEAFF. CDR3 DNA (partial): TGCGCCAGCAAGAGGGACTTTTCTGAA.

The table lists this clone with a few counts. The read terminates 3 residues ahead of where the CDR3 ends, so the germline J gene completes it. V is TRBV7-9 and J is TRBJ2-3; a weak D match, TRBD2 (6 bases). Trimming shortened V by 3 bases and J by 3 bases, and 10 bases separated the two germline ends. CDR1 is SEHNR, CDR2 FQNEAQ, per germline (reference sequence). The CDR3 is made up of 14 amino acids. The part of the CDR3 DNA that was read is TGTGCCAGCAGCTTGGAACTAGCAACAGATACG. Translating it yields CASSLELATDT. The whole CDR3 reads CASSLELATDTQYF.

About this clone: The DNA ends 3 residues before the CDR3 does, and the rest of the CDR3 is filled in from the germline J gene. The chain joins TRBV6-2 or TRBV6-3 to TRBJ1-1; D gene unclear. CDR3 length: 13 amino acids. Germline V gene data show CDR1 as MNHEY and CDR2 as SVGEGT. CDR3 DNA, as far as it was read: TGTGCCAGCAGTTACCCAGGATCCTACGAG. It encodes CASSYPGSYE. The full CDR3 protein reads CASSYPGSYEAFF.

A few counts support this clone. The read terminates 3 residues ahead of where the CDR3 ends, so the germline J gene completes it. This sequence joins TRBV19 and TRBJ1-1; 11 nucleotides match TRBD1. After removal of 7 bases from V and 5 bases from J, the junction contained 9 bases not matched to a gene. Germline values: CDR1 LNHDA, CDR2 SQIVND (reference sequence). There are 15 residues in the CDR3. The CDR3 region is CASTGTGGSWTEAFF. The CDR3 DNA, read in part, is TGTGCCAGTACCGGGACAGGGGGATCGTGGACTGAA.

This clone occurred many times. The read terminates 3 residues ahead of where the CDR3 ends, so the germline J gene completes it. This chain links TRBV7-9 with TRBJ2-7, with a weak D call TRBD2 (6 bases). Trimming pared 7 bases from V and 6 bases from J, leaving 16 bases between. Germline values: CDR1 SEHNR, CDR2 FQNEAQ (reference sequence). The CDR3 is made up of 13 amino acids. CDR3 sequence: CASTSGVGGEQYF. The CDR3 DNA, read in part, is TGTGCCAGCACCTCTGGCGTGGGGGGCGAG.

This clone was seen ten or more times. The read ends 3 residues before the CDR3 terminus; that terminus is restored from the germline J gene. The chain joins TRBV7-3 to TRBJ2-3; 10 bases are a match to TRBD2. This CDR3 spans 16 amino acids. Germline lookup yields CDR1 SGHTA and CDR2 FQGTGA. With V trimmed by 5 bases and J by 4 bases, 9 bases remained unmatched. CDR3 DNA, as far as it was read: TGTGCCAGCAGCCCCGCGACTAGCGGGTATTCAGATACG. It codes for CASSPATSGYSDT. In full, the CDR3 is CASSPATSGYSDTQYF.

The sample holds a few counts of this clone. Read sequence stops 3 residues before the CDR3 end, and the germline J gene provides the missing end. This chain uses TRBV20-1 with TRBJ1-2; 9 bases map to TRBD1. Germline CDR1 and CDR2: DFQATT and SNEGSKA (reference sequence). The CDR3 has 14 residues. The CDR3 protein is CSAPGQGASYEYTF. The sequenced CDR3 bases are TGCAGTGCTCCGGGACAGGGCGCCTCCTACGAG.

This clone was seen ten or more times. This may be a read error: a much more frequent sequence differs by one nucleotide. CDR3 residues: CSVAGVGGANVLFF. The sequenced CDR3 bases are TGCAGCGTCGCAGGGGTCGGGGGGGCCAACGTG. V gene TRBV29-1 combines with J gene TRBJ2-2; 8 bases fit TRBD2. The read terminates 3 residues ahead of where the CDR3 ends, so the germline J gene completes it. The CDR3 covers 14 residues. Germline loops: CDR1 SQVTM, CDR2 ANQGSEA.

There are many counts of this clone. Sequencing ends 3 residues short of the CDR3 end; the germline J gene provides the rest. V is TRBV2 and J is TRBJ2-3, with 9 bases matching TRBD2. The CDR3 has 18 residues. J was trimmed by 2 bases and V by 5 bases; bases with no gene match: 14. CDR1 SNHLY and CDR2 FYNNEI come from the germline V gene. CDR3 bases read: TGTGCCAGCAGTCCCTACCTTGCAGCGGGAGGCACCACAGATACG. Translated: CASSPYLAAGGTTDT. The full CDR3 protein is CASSPYLAAGGTTDTQYF. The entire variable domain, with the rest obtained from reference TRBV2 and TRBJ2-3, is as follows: EPEVTQTPSHQVTQMGQEVILRCVPISNHLYFYWYRQILGQKVEFLVSFYNNEISEKSEIFDDQFSVERPDGSNFTLKIRSTKLEDSAMYFCASSPYLAAGGTTDTQYFGPGTRLTVL.

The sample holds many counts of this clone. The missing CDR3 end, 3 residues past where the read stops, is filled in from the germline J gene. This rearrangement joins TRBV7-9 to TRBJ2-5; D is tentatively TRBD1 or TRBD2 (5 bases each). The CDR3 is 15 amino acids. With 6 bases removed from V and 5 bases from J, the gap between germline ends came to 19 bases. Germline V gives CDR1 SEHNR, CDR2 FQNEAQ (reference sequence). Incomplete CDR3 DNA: TGTGCCAGCAGGCGAACCGAAGGGGAGACGGAGACC. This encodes CASRRTEGETET. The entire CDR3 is CASRRTEGETETQYF. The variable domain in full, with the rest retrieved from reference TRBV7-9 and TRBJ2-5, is DTGVSQNPRHKITKRGQNVTFRCDPISEHNRLYWYRQTLGQGPEFLTYFQNEAQLEKSRLLSDRFSAERPKGSFSTLEIQRTEQGDSAMYLCASRRTEGETETQYFGPGTRLLVL.

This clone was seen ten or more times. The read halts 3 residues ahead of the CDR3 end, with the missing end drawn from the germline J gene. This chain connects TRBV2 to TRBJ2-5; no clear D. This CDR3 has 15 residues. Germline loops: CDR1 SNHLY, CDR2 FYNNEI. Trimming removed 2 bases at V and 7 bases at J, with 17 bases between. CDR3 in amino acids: CASSEFRGPGWTQYF. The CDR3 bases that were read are TGTGCCAGCAGTGAATTTCGTGGGCCAGGCTGGACC. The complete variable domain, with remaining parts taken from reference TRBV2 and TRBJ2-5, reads EPEVTQTPSHQVTQMGQEVILRCVPISNHLYFYWYRQILGQKVEFLVSFYNNEISEKSEIFDDQFSVERPDGSNFTLKIRSTKLEDSAMYFCASSEFRGPGWTQYFGPGTRLLVL.

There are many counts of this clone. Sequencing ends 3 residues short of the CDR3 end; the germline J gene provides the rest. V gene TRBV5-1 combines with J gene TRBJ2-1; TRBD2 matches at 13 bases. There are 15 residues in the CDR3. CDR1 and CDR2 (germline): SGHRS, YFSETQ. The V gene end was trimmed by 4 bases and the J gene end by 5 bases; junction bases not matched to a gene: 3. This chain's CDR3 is CASSPGTSGNNEQFF. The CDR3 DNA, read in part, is TGCGCCAGCAGCCCGGGGACTAGCGGGAACAATGAG.